This entry concerns a single T cell receptor beta chain. This sample is part of a study of CD8 T cells in Susac syndrome. The CD8+ and CD4+ T cells were isolated magnetically using a negative isolation approach, whereas the TEMRA cells were enriched by FACS. Roughly 0.45 to 1 ug RNA was reverse transcribed with random hexamers. In TCRdb, the immunoSEQ multiplex PCR reads were re-called with MiXCR into one record per CDR3 protein. The data hold some 170,000 distinct CDR3 sequences, with approximately 94% observed a single time. Germline values: CDR1 MNHEY, CDR2 SVGAGI. Trimming took off 9 bases at V and 12 bases at J, with 9 bases between the two ends. This CDR3 is built from 9 residues.

This clonotype was obtained from a human donor in good health. This chain links TRBV6-5 with TRBJ2-4; no firm D call. The sample consisted of CD4+ T cells from PBMCs. CDR3 DNA sequence: TGTGCCAGGTTTCGGAGTCAGTACTTC. It is translated as CARFRSQYF.